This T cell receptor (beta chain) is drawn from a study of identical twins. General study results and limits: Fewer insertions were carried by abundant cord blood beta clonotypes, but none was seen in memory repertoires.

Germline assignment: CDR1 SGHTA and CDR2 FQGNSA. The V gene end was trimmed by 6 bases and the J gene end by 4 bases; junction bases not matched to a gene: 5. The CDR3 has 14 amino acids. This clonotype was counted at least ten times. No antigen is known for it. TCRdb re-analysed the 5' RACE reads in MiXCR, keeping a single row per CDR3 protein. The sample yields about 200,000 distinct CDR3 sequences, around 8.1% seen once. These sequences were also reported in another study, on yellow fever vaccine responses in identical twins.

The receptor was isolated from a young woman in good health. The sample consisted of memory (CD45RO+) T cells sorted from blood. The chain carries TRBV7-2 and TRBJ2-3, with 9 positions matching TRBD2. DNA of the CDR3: TGTGCCAGCAGAGCGGGAGGAGTTTCAGATACGCAGTATTTT. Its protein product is CASRAGGVSDTQYF.